The clone carrying this TCR beta chain was observed at least ten times. This record comes from a study of regulatory T cells in long-lasting Graves disease. Overall study: Graves' patients, diagnosed recently, had received antithyroid drugs under 3 months.

Time point meaning: newly diagnosed GD, antithyroid drugs for less than 3 months. RNA from PBMCs was the source of the TCR library. Graves' disease diagnosis relied on American Thyroid Association guidelines. V was clipped by 5 bases and J by 4 bases, with 17 bases between them. This CDR3 has 15 residues. Germline loops: CDR1 MGHDK, CDR2 SYGVNS. Building the TCR beta libraries relied on iRepertoire HTBI primers, and CDR3 regions underwent Arm-PCR. Each CDR3 protein gets one entry after TCRdb re-called the multiplex PCR reads with MiXCR. The sample shows 450,000 to 600,000 distinct CDR3 sequences, 13% of them seen only once. This sample also belongs to another study, concerning T cells in Graves' hyperthyroidism and ophthalmopathy. That study adds: Uncontrolled infection, other autoimmune disease, pregnancy or lactation disqualified patients from enrolment. HTBI primers were used for first-round RT-PCR of the TCR CDR3.

Sequencing used peripheral blood mononuclear cells (PBMCs), obtained at new diagnosis, from a patient treated with antithyroid drugs. This sequence joins TRBV25-1 and TRBJ1-1; D gene unclear. This sequence was found in a man aged 30 to 45 with Graves disease. CDR3 sequence (DNA): TGTGCCAGCAGTCCCTCGGGGAGGCGGGGCACTGAAGCTTTCTTT. Translated: CASSPSGRRGTEAFF.